A selection of T cell receptor beta chains follows, all from one sample in a study of CD8 T cells in ankylosing spondylitis. In TCRdb, the 5' RACE reads were re-called with MiXCR into one record per CDR3 protein. The sample lists 350,000 or so distinct CDR3 sequences, under 14% occurring once. Sequenced: blood, either unsorted or a sorted T cell fraction (not recorded which). These receptors came from a female donor with ankylosing spondylitis or in good health (not recorded which). The CDR3 runs from the conserved cysteine through the conserved F or W. D genes are given only for firm matches. Some rows mark clone size as missing; the rest say once, few, many or name a class of expanded clone.

length	size	V	D	J	CDR3	DNA
14	.	TRBV28	TRBD1	TRBJ2-1	CASGDRGRYNEQFF	TGTGCCAGCGGGGACAGGGGGCGGTACAATGAGCAGTTCTTC
15	few	TRBV20-1	TRBD2	TRBJ2-3	CSAKQGLAGSARQYF	TGCAGTGCTAAACAAGGACTAGCGGGGTCGGCAAGGCAGTATTTT
15	many	TRBV20-1	.	TRBJ2-1	CSAGAGHNSYNEQFF	TGCAGTGCAGGGGCGGGACACAACTCCTACAATGAGCAGTTCTTC
14	many	TRBV5-1	.	TRBJ1-1	CASSSDGRYTEAFF	TGCGCCAGCAGCTCGGACGGCCGCTACACTGAAGCTTTCTTT
11	many	TRBV29-1	.	TRBJ2-7	CSVGRVYEQYF	TGCAGCGTTGGAAGGGTCTACGAGCAGTACTTC
15	many	TRBV7-6	.	TRBJ2-1	CASSRQPSEYNEQFF	TGTGCCAGCAGTCGACAGCCTAGCGAGTACAATGAGCAGTTCTTC
17	few	TRBV5-8	.	TRBJ2-2	CASSQFQGFANTGELFF	TGTGCCAGCAGCCAATTCCAAGGATTCGCGAACACCGGGGAGCTGTTTTTT
15	many	TRBV19	.	TRBJ2-2	CASLSGLGNTGELFF	TGTGCCAGTCTTTCGGGACTGGGGAACACCGGGGAGCTGTTTTTT
14	many	TRBV3-1	.	TRBJ1-1	CASSRDHEHTEAFF	TGTGCCAGCAGCCGGGATCATGAGCACACTGAAGCTTTCTTT
16	.	TRBV28	.	TRBJ1-4	CASINNPGLSSQKLFF	TGTGCCAGCATTAATAATCCGGGCCTTAGTTCGCAAAAACTGTTTTTT
12	many	TRBV20-1	.	TRBJ2-3	CSARYHTDTQYF	TGCAGTGCCCGCTACCACACAGATACGCAGTATTTT
15	.	TRBV9	.	TRBJ1-2	CASSVDVGFNYGYTF	TGTGCCAGCAGCGTAGACGTCGGCTTTAACTATGGCTACACCTTC
15	few	TRBV20-1	TRBD2	TRBJ2-2	CSARLAGRATGELFF	TGCAGTGCTAGATTGGCTGGGAGGGCCACCGGGGAGCTGTTTTTT
11	many	TRBV29-1	.	TRBJ1-2	CSVLEADGYTF	TGCAGCGTGTTGGAGGCCGATGGCTACACCTTC
14	many	TRBV20-1	.	TRBJ1-1	CSAREGLLHTEAFF	TGCAGTGCTAGGGAAGGGCTGTTACACACTGAAGCTTTCTTT
12	few	TRBV15	.	TRBJ2-7	CATSRVNYEQYF	TGTGCCACCAGCAGAGTGAACTACGAGCAGTACTTC
16	many	TRBV6-5	TRBD2	TRBJ2-2	CASSYSRLADTGELFF	TGTGCCAGCAGTTACTCCAGACTAGCCGACACCGGGGAGCTGTTTTTT
17	once	TRBV9	.	TRBJ2-3	CASSVDPSDGVRYTQYF	TGTGCCAGCAGCGTAGATCCTAGCGACGGGGTGCGATATACGCAGTATTTT
15	many	TRBV5-1	.	TRBJ2-5	CASSLRGLSQETQYF	TGCGCCAGCAGCTTGAGGGGACTGTCCCAAGAGACCCAGTACTTC
15	few	TRBV14	.	TRBJ1-1	CASSQRNRLNTEAFF	TGTGCCAGCAGCCAAAGAAACCGCTTGAACACTGAAGCTTTCTTT
16	many	TRBV4-3	TRBD2	TRBJ2-2	CASSPGLGNNTGELFF	TGCGCCAGCAGCCCGGGACTAGGAAATAACACCGGGGAGCTGTTTTTT
15	few	TRBV11-2	.	TRBJ2-2	CASSSPGGNTGELFF	TGTGCCAGCAGCTCCCCGGGTGGGAACACCGGGGAGCTGTTTTTT
12	many	TRBV12-3/TRBV12-4	.	TRBJ1-2	CASSLENYGYTF	TGTGCCAGCAGTTTGGAGAACTATGGCTACACCTTC
16	many	TRBV5-1	TRBD2	TRBJ2-5	CASSLLAGAIQETQYF	TGCGCCAGCAGCTTACTAGCGGGGGCCATACAAGAGACCCAGTACTTC
13	few	TRBV27	.	TRBJ2-3	CASSFSTGLAQYF	TGTGCCAGCAGTTTCTCCACGGGCCTTGCGCAGTATTTT
12	many	TRBV12-3/TRBV12-4	.	TRBJ1-1	CASSSLSLEAFF	TGTGCCAGCAGTTCGTTATCACTTGAAGCTTTCTTT
18	.	TRBV11-2	.	TRBJ2-2	CASSPGSPVLAIPGELFF	TGTGCCAGCAGCCCCGGTAGCCCGGTACTAGCTATCCCCGGGGAGCTGTTTTTT
13	many	TRBV5-1	.	TRBJ2-3	CASSPSSEDTQYF	TGCGCCAGCAGCCCATCGTCCGAAGATACGCAGTATTTT
15	many	TRBV6-1	TRBD1	TRBJ1-5	CASTIGQGRNQPQHF	TGTGCCAGCACCATTGGACAGGGACGCAATCAGCCCCAGCATTTT
16	many	TRBV5-6	TRBD2	TRBJ2-1	CASSLYSGRAWNEQFF	TGTGCCAGCAGCTTGTATAGCGGGAGGGCCTGGAATGAGCAGTTCTTC
16	.	TRBV5-6	TRBD2	TRBJ2-1	CASSRPAASGYNEQFF	TGTGCCAGCAGCCGCCCGGCGGCTAGCGGGTACAATGAGCAGTTCTTC
15	.	TRBV28	TRBD1	TRBJ2-7	CASIRGQGPSYEQYF	TGTGCCAGCATCCGGGGACAGGGGCCTTCCTACGAGCAGTACTTC
15	few	TRBV5-5	TRBD1	TRBJ2-2	CASSKGQIITGELFF	TGTGCCAGCAGCAAGGGACAGATAATCACCGGGGAGCTGTTTTTT
15	.	TRBV12-3/TRBV12-4	TRBD1	TRBJ1-1	CASNDRGAMNTEAFF	TGTGCCAGCAACGACAGGGGCGCCATGAACACTGAAGCTTTCTTT
12	many	TRBV20-1	.	TRBJ2-2	CSATRGSGELFF	TGCAGTGCTACTAGGGGATCCGGGGAGCTGTTTTTT
15	many	TRBV3-1	.	TRBJ2-7	CASSQGQGMSYEQYF	TGTGCCAGCAGCCAAGGGCAGGGGATGTCCTACGAGCAGTACTTC
13	many	TRBV10-3	TRBD1	TRBJ1-5	CAISLGQDQPQHF	TGTGCCATCAGCTTGGGACAGGATCAGCCCCAGCATTTT
12	many	TRBV7-8	.	TRBJ1-1	CASKQDHTEAFF	TGTGCCAGCAAACAGGATCACACTGAAGCTTTCTTT
13	few	TRBV20-1	.	TRBJ1-5	CSASGQAVEPQHF	TGCAGTGCTAGTGGTCAGGCCGTTGAACCCCAGCATTTT
14	.	TRBV10-3	TRBD1	TRBJ2-7	CAISGGQAPYEQYF	TGTGCCATCAGTGGGGGACAGGCCCCCTACGAGCAGTACTTC
13	many	TRBV10-3	.	TRBJ2-7	CAISVKGSYEQYF	TGTGCCATCAGTGTTAAGGGCTCCTACGAGCAGTACTTC
16	many	TRBV7-2	TRBD1	TRBJ2-5	CASSRDRGLGRGTQYF	TGTGCCAGCAGTCGGGACAGGGGGTTGGGAAGAGGGACCCAGTACTTC
12	many	TRBV12-5	.	TRBJ2-7	CASGYGSYEQYF	TGTGCTAGTGGTTATGGATCCTACGAGCAGTACTTC
15	few	TRBV5-1	TRBD2	TRBJ2-5	CASSSLADPPGTQYF	TGCGCCAGCAGCTCACTAGCGGACCCTCCGGGGACCCAGTACTTC
15	.	TRBV5-1	.	TRBJ2-3	CASARGTRSTDTQYF	TGCGCCAGCGCCAGAGGGACGCGTAGCACAGATACGCAGTATTTT
14	few	TRBV20-1	.	TRBJ1-6	CSALGSSYNSPLHF	TGCAGTGCTCTGGGGAGCTCCTATAATTCACCCCTCCACTTT
15	.	TRBV9	.	TRBJ2-7	CASSVGYGGYYEQYF	TGTGCCAGCAGCGTAGGGTACGGGGGCTATTACGAGCAGTACTTC
13	few	TRBV7-2	.	TRBJ2-2	CASSLGGRVELFF	TGTGCCAGCAGCTTAGGTGGGCGAGTGGAGCTGTTTTTT